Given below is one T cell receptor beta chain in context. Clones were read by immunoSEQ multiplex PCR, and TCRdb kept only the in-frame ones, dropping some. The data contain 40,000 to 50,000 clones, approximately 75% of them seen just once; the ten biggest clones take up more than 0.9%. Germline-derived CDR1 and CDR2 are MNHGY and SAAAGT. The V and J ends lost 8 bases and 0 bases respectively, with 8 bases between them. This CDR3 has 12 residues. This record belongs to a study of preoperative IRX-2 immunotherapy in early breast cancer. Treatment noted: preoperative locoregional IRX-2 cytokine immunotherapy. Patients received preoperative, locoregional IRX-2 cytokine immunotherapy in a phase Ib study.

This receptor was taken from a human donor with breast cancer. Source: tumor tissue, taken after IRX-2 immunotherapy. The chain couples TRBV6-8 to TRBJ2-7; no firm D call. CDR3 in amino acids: CASARSSYEQYF. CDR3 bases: TGTGCCAGCGCCAGGAGCTCCTACGAGCAGTACTTC.